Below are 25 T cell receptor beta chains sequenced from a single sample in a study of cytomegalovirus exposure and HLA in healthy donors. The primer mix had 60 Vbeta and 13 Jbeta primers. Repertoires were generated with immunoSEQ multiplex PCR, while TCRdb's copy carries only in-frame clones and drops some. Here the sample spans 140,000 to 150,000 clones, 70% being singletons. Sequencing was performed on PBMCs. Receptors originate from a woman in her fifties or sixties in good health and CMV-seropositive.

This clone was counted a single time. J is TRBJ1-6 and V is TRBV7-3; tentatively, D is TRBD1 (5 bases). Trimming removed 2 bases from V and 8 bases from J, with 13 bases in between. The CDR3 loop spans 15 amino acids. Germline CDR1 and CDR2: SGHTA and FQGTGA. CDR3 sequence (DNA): TGTGCCAGCAGCTTAGACAGCCGGGCTGATTCACCCCTCCACTTT. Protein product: CASSLDSRADSPLHF.

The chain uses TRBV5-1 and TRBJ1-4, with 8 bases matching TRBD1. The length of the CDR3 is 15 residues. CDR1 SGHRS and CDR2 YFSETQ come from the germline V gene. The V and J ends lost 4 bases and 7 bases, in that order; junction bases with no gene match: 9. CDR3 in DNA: TGCGCCAGCAGCCCACCCACAGGGGGAGGTGAAAAACTGTTTTTT. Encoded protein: CASSPPTGGGEKLFF.

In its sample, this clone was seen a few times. CDR3 sequence (DNA): TGTGCCAGCAGCCCACCTGGGGGAGGAGGAGAGACCCAGTACTTC. It is translated as CASSPPGGGGETQYF. The chain recombines TRBV5-6 with TRBJ2-5; D is possibly TRBD2 (6 bases). This CDR3 is 15 amino acids long. Germline V gives CDR1 SGHDT, CDR2 YYEEEE. V shed 4 bases and J shed 4 bases, with 17 bases lying between them.

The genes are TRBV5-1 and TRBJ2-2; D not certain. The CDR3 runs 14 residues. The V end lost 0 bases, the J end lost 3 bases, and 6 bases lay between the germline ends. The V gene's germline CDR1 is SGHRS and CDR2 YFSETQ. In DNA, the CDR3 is TGCGCCAGCAGCTTGGCCCCGGACACCGGGGAGCTGTTTTTT. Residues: CASSLAPDTGELFF.

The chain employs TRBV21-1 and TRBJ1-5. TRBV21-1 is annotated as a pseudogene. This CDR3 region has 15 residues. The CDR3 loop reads CASSPRCGGGQPQHF. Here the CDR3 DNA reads TGTGCCAGCAGCCCCCGGTGTGGAGGAGGCCAGCCCCAGCATTTT.

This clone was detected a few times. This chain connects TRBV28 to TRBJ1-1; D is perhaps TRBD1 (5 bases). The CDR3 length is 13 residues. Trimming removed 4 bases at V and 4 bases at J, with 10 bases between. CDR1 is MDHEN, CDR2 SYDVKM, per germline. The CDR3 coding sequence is TGTGCCAGCAGTTCGTGGGGGGTCACTGAAGCTTTCTTT. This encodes CASSSWGVTEAFF.

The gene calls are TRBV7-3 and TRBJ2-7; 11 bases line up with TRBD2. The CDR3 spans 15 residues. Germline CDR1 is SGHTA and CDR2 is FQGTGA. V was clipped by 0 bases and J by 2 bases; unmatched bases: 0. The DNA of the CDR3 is TGTGCCAGCAGCTTAACACTAGCGGGAGCCTACGAGCAGTACTTC. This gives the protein CASSLTLAGAYEQYF. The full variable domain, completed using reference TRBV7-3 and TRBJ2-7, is GAGVSQTPSNKVTEKGKYVELRCDPISGHTALYWYRQSLGQGPEFLIYFQGTGAADDSGLPNDRFFAVRPEGSVSTLKIQRTERGDSAVYLCASSLTLAGAYEQYFGPGTRLTVT.

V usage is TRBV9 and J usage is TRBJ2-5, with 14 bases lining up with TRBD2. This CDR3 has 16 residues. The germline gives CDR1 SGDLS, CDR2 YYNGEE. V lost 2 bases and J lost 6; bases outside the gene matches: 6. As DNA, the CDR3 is TGTGCCAGCAGCGTGTCCGGGACTAGCGGGAGTAAGACCCAGTACTTC. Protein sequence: CASSVSGTSGSKTQYF.

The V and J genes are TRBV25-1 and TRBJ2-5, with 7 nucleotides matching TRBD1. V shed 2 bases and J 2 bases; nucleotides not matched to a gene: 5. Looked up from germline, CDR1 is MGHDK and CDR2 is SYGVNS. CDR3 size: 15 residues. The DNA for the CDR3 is TGTGCCAGCAGTGAAGCACAGGGGTATCAAGAGACCCAGTACTTC. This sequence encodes CASSEAQGYQETQYF.

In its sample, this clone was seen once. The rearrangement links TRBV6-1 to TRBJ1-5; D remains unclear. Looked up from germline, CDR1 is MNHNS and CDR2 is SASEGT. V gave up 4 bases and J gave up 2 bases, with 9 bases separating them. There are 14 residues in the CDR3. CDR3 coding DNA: TGTGCCAGCAGTGCAGGTGGCGGCAATCAGCCCCAGCATTTT. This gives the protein CASSAGGGNQPQHF.

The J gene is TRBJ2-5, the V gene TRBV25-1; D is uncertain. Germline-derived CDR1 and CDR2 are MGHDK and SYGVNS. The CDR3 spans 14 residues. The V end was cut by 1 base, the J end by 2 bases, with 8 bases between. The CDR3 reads CASSELTNQETQYF. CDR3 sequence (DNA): TGTGCCAGCAGTGAATTAACTAATCAAGAGACCCAGTACTTC.

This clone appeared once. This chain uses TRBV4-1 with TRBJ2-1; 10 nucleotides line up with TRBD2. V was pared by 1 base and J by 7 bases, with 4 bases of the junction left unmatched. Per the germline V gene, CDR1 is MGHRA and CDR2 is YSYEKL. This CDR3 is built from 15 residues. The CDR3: CASSQGQREGNEQFF. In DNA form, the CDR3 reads TGCGCCAGCAGCCAAGGGCAGCGGGAGGGAAATGAGCAGTTCTTC.

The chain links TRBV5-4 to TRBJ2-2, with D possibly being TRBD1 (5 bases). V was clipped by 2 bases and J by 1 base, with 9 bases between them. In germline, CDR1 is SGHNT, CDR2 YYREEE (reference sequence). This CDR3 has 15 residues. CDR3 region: CASSFWQGNTGELFF. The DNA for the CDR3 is TGTGCCAGCAGCTTCTGGCAGGGGAACACCGGGGAGCTGTTTTTT.

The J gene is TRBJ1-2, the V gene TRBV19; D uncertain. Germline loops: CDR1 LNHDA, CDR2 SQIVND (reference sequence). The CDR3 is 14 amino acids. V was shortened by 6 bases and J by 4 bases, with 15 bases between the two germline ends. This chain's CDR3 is CASRAPRAPYGYTF. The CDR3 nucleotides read TGTGCCAGTAGGGCCCCGAGGGCCCCCTATGGCTACACCTTC.

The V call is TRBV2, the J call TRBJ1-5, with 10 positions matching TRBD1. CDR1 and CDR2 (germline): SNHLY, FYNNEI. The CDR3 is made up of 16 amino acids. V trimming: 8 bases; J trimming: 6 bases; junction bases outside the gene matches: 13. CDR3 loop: CASQTGGTGVPQPQHF. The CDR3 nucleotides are TGTGCCAGCCAGACCGGGGGGACAGGGGTTCCTCAGCCCCAGCATTTT.

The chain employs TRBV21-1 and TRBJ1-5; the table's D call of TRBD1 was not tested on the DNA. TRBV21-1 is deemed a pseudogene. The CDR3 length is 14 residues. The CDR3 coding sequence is TGTGCCAGAATAAGATCAGGGTCGAATCAGCCCCAGCATTTT. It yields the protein CARIRSGSNQPQHF.

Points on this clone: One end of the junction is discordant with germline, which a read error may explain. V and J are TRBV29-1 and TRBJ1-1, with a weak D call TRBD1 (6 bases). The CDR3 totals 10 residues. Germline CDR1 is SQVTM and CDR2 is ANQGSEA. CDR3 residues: CSVGGGVPVF. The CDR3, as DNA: TGCAGCGTTGGTGGGGGCGTTCCGGTCTTT.

This CDR3 is CASRVKREVSYNEQFF. The CDR3 DNA is TGTGCCAGCAGGGTGAAGAGAGAGGTTTCTTACAATGAGCAGTTCTTC. The chain recombines TRBV7-8 with TRBJ2-1; D is unclear. V gave up 6 bases and J gave up 4 bases, with 19 bases separating them. CDR3 size: 16 residues. Germline V gene lookup returns CDR1 SGHVS and CDR2 FQNEAQ.

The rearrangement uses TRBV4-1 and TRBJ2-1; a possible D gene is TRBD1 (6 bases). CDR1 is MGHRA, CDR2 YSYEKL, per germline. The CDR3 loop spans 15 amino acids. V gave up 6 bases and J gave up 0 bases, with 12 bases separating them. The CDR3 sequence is CASSQTGNSYNEQFF. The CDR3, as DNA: TGCGCCAGCAGTCAAACAGGGAACTCCTACAATGAGCAGTTCTTC.

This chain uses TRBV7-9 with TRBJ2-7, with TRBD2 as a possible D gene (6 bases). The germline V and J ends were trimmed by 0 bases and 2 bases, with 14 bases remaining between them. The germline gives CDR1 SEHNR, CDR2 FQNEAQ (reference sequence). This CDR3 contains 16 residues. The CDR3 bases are TGTGCCAGCAGCTTAGCGCTGGGTAGCGGAACCTACGAGCAGTACTTC. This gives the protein CASSLALGSGTYEQYF.

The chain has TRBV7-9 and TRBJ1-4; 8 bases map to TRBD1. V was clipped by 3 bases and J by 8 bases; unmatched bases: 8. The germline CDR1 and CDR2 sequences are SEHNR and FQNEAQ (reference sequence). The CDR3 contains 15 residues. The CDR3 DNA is TGTGCCAGCAGCTTTGGACAGGGAGGTAAAGAAAAACTGTTTTTT. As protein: CASSFGQGGKEKLFF.

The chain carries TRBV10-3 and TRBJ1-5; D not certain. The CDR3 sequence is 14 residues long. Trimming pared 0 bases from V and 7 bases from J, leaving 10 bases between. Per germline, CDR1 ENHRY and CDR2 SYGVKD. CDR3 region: CAISESAGSQPQHF. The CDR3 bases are TGTGCCATCAGTGAGTCGGCTGGGAGCCAGCCCCAGCATTTT.

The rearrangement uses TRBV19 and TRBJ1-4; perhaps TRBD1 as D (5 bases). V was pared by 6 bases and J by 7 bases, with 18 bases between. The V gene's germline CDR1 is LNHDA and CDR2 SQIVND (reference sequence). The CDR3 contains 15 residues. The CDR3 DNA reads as TGTGCCAGTAGCCGGGGGGATGGCTCGGGTGAAAAACTGTTTTTT. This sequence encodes CASSRGDGSGEKLFF. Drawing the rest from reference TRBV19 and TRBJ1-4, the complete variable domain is DGGITQSPKYLFRKEGQNVTLSCEQNLNHDAMYWYRQDPGQGLRLIYYSQIVNDFQKGDIAEGYSVSREKKESFPLTVTSAQKNPTAFYLCASSRGDGSGEKLFFGSGTQLSVL.

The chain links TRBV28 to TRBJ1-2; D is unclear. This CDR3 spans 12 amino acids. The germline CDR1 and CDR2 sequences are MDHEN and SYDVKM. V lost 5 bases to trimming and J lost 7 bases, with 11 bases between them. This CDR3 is CASSPWGAGYTF. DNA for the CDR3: TGTGCCAGCAGTCCCTGGGGAGCTGGCTACACCTTC.

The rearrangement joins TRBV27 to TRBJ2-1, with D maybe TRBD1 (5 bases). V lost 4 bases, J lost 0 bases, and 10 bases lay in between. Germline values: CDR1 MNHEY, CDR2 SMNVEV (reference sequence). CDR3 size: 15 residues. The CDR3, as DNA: TGTGCCAGCAGTTCACAGGCTAGCTCCTACAATGAGCAGTTCTTC. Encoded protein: CASSSQASSYNEQFF.